This T cell receptor (beta chain) was recorded in a study of OX40 agonist ivuxolimab in advanced cancers. The CDR3 is made up of 14 amino acids. Germline CDR1 is MNHEY and CDR2 is SVGAGI. The V gene lost 2 bases and the J gene lost 3 bases, with 10 bases spanning the gap. Generated by immunoSEQ multiplex PCR, the TCRdb table keeps only in-frame clones and is missing some. Seen here are roughly 90,000 clones, 91% observed once, and the top ten hold about 9%. The chain has TRBV6-5 and TRBJ1-1; unclear D gene. The sequence was obtained from an adult with an advanced solid tumor such as melanoma, head and neck, liver or kidney cancer. Sequenced material: CD4+ or CD8+ T cells sorted from blood, taken in a trial of the OX40 agonist ivuxolimab. The DNA of the CDR3 is TGTGCCAGCAGTTACGTTCCCCGGGACACTGAAGCTTTCTTT. This sequence encodes CASSYVPRDTEAFF.